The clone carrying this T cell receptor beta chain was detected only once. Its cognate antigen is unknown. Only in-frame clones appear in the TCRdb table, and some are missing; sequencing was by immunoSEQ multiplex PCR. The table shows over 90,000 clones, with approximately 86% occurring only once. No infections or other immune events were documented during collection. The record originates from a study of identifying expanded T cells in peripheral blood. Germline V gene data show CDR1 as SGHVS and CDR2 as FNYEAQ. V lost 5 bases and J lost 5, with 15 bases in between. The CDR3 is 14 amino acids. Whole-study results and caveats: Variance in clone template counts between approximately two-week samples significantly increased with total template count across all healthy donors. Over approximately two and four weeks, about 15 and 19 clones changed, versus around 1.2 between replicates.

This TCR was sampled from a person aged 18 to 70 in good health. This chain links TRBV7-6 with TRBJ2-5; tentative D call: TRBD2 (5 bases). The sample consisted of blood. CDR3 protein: CASSHVREGETQYF. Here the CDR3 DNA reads TGTGCCAGCAGCCATGTGAGGGAAGGTGAGACCCAGTACTTC.